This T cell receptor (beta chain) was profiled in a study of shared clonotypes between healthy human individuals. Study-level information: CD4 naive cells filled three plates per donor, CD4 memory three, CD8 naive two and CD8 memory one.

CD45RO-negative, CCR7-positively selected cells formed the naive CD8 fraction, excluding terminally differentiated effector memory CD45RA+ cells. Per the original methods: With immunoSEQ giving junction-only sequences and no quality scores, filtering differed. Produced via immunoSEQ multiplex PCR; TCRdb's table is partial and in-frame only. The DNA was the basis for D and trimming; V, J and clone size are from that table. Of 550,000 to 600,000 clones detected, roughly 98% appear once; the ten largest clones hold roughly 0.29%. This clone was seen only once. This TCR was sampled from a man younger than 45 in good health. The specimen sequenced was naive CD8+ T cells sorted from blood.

The CDR3 region has the DNA TGTGCCAGCAGGGACGTAGCGGGAGGTCCCTACAATGAGCAGTTCTTC. Translated: CASRDVAGGPYNEQFF. The rearrangement links TRBV6-6 to TRBJ2-1; 10 bases line up with TRBD2. Germline trimming cut 6 bases from V and 2 bases from J; bases unmatched to any gene: 7. This CDR3 contains 16 residues. Per germline, CDR1 MNHNY and CDR2 SVGAGI (reference sequence).